The clone carrying this T cell receptor (beta chain) has only a few counts. The sample comes from a study of blood T cell repertoires in COVID-19. Unmatched junction bases numbered 4, after V lost 2 bases and J lost 7 bases. This CDR3 has 15 amino acids. Germline CDR1 and CDR2: MNHNY and SVGAGI (reference sequence). TCRdb's table, derived via immunoSEQ multiplex PCR, lists solely in-frame clones and lacks some. Of fewer than 130,000 clones in the sample, 70% to 90% were seen once. The clonotype was recovered from a woman in her fifties or sixties with acute or convalescent COVID-19. The sample consisted of peripheral blood. V and J are TRBV6-6 and TRBJ2-2; 10 bases match TRBD2. The CDR3 loop reads CASSYRSGRGGELFF. In DNA form, the CDR3 reads TGTGCCAGCAGTTACCGGAGCGGGAGGGGCGGGGAGCTGTTTTTT.